Following are 10 T cell receptor beta chains from one sample sequenced in a study of shared clonotypes between healthy human individuals. Naive CD8 cells, CD45RO-negative and positively selected for CCR7, excluded terminally differentiated effector memory CD45RA+ cells. Assay: immunoSEQ multiplex PCR; the TCRdb copy retains only in-frame clones and omits some. Here the sample spans 2 million or so clones, about 95% being singletons. What was sequenced was naive CD8+ T cells sorted from blood. The receptors shown here come from a man aged 18 to 29 in good health.

The chain is built from TRBV4-1 and TRBJ2-5; D is uncertain. This CDR3 contains 16 residues. CDR1 MGHRA and CDR2 YSYEKL come from the germline V gene. V shed 1 base and J shed 4 bases, with 16 bases lying between them. CDR3 DNA: TGCGCCAGCAGCCAAGGGATCGGCGGCCTAATAGAGACCCAGTACTTC. This encodes CASSQGIGGLIETQYF.

V usage is TRBV14 and J usage is TRBJ2-7; TRBD2 might be the D (6 bases). CDR1 and CDR2 (germline): SGHDN, FVKESK. The CDR3 contains 15 residues. Trimming left V 4 bases short and J 0 bases short, with 13 bases between. CDR3 sequence (DNA): TGTGCCAGCAGCCGGGAGGCGGAGGGCTCCTACGAGCAGTACTTC. Residues: CASSREAEGSYEQYF.

The genes are TRBV2 and TRBJ1-1, with 7 nucleotides matching TRBD1. The length of the CDR3 is 13 residues. The J segment lost 5 bases and the V segment lost 4 bases, leaving 4 bases of the junction unmatched. From germline, CDR1 is SNHLY and CDR2 FYNNEI. The CDR3 protein is CASSAYRGTEAFF. CDR3 nucleotides: TGTGCCAGCAGTGCTTACAGGGGTACTGAAGCTTTCTTT.

The CDR3 region has the DNA TGTGCCAGCAGCCAAGAAGCTGTTTTGTACGAGCAGTACTTC. Translating gives CASSQEAVLYEQYF. The chain links TRBV4-2 to TRBJ2-7; D not resolved. Germline CDR1 reads LGHNA; CDR2 reads YNFKEQ. The CDR3 has 14 amino acids. V was trimmed by 0 bases and J by 4 bases, leaving 10 bases between them.

V gene TRBV28 combines with J gene TRBJ1-4, with 7 bases matching TRBD1. The germline V gene encodes CDR1 MDHEN and CDR2 SYDVKM. This CDR3 contains 15 residues. V dropped 2 bases and J dropped 6; count of bases not matched to a gene: 6. The CDR3 DNA sequence: TGTGCCAGCAGTTTAGAGAGGGGGCAGGATGAAAAACTGTTTTTT. Its protein product is CASSLERGQDEKLFF.

About this clone itself: This sample includes further DNA sequences coding for the same CDR3. The chain has TRBV19 and TRBJ1-5; possibly TRBD1 for D (6 bases). The length of the CDR3 is 14 residues. Germline V gene lookup returns CDR1 LNHDA and CDR2 SQIVND (reference sequence). With 2 bases removed from V and 4 bases from J, the gap between germline ends came to 9 bases. The CDR3 sequence: CASSIRDNNQPQHF. CDR3 nucleotides: TGTGCCAGTAGTATAAGGGACAATAATCAGCCCCAGCATTTT.

J is TRBJ2-5 and V is TRBV27; D is possibly TRBD1 (5 bases). Per the germline V gene, CDR1 is MNHEY and CDR2 is SMNVEV (reference sequence). Trimming cost V 5 bases and J 4 bases, with 17 bases left between them. The length of the CDR3 is 15 residues. The CDR3 DNA follows: TGTGCCAGCAGTCCCTCTCCAGGGTCAGTAGAGACCCAGTACTTC. This encodes CASSPSPGSVETQYF.

This chain joins TRBV27 and TRBJ2-7; TRBD1 aligns across 7 bases. The CDR3 contains 13 residues. Germline V gene sequence: CDR1 MNHEY, CDR2 SMNVEV (reference sequence). V shed 0 bases, J shed 7 bases, and the junction held 3 bases outside the gene matches. The CDR3 spells CASSLSEDREQYF. CDR3 sequence (DNA): TGTGCCAGCAGTTTATCGGAGGACAGGGAGCAGTACTTC.

This chain's CDR3 is CASSEWGVNEKLFF. For the CDR3, the DNA is TGTGCCAGCAGTGAATGGGGTGTTAATGAAAAACTGTTTTTT. V usage is TRBV6-1 and J usage is TRBJ1-4; the D is unclear. The CDR3 runs 14 residues. Between the trimmed V and J ends, which lost 2 bases and 4 bases, there was a span of 8 bases. CDR1 and CDR2 (germline): MNHNS, SASEGT.

The chain has TRBV28 and TRBJ2-7, with D hard to call. Germline V gene lookup returns CDR1 MDHEN and CDR2 SYDVKM. This CDR3 comprises 15 residues. Trimming pared 6 bases from V and 5 bases from J, leaving 20 bases between. The CDR3 loop reads CASSTPLGLTHEQYF. DNA for the CDR3: TGTGCCAGCAGCACTCCGCTAGGGCTTACCCACGAGCAGTACTTC.